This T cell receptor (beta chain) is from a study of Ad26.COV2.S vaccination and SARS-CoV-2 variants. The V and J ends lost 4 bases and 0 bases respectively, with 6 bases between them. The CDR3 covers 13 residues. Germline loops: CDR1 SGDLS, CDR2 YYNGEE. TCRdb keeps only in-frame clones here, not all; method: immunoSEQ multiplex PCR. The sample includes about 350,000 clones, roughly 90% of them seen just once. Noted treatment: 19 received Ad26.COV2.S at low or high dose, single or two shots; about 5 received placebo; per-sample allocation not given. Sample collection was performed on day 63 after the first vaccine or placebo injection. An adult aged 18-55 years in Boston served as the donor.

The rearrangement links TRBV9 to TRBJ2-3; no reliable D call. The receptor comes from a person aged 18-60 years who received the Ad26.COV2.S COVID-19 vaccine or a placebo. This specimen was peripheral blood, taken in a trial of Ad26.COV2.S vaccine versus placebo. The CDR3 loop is CASSPSSTDTQYF. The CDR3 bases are TGTGCCAGCAGCCCGAGTAGCACAGATACGCAGTATTTT.